These 16 T cell receptor beta chains originate from one sample sequenced in a study of cytomegalovirus exposure and HLA in healthy donors. PCR primers comprised 60 Vbeta and 13 Jbeta primers. Sequencing used immunoSEQ multiplex PCR; TCRdb keeps in-frame clones, though not all of them. The sample contains 130,000 to 150,000 clones, roughly 75% of which appear only once. Sequencing used PBMCs. The source is a female donor in good health and CMV-seronegative.

The gene calls are TRBV29-1 and TRBJ2-5; 14 nucleotides match TRBD2. The DNA end is a closer match to TRBJ2-7, so the J assignment may be wrong. CDR1 and CDR2 from the germline V gene are SQVTM and ANQGSEA. This CDR3 is 15 amino acids long. The CDR3 DNA is TGCAGCGTTAGACGCGGGACTAGCGGGAGTCACGAGCAGTACTTC. It yields the protein CSVRRGTSGSHEQYF.

This sequence joins TRBV27 and TRBJ1-1; D might be TRBD1 (6 bases). The germline CDR1 and CDR2 sequences are MNHEY and SMNVEV (reference sequence). The CDR3 has 13 residues. Deletions cut 3 bases from V and 3 bases from J, with 8 bases between. This chain's CDR3 is CASSLRTDTEAFF. CDR3 nucleotide sequence: TGTGCCAGCAGTTTGCGGACAGACACTGAAGCTTTCTTT.

The J gene is TRBJ1-1, the V gene TRBV10-1, with 7 bases that match TRBD1. V shed 5 bases, J shed 1 base, and the junction held 7 bases outside the gene matches. CDR1 WNHNN and CDR2 SYGVQD come from the germline V gene (reference sequence). The length of the CDR3 is 15 residues. CDR3 sequence: CASSRSTGPNTEAFF. The CDR3 nucleotides read TGCGCCAGCAGTCGCTCGACAGGGCCGAACACTGAAGCTTTCTTT.

The rearrangement uses TRBV5-5 and TRBJ1-2, with TRBD1 matching 7 bases. The V gene end was trimmed by 3 bases and the J gene end by 7 bases; junction bases not matched to a gene: 12. The germline V gene encodes CDR1 SGHKS and CDR2 YYEKEE (reference sequence). This CDR3 has 15 amino acids. CDR3 protein: CASSSEDRIESGYTF. CDR3 coding DNA: TGTGCCAGCAGCTCCGAGGACAGGATAGAATCTGGCTACACCTTC.

The chain couples TRBV10-3 to TRBJ1-1, with 7 bases aligning to TRBD1. The germline gives CDR1 ENHRY, CDR2 SYGVKD. The CDR3 contains 16 residues. V was clipped by 9 bases and J by 1 base; unmatched bases: 14. As DNA, the CDR3 is TGTGCCATAAGCAGGGGGAATCCCATAACGAACACTGAAGCTTTCTTT. It is translated as CAISRGNPITNTEAFF.

V gene TRBV7-2 combines with J gene TRBJ2-3; 7 bases are a match to TRBD2. V trimming: 5 bases; J trimming: 7 bases; junction bases outside the gene matches: 6. Germline CDR1 and CDR2: SGHTA and FQGNSA. The CDR3 loop spans 13 amino acids. CDR3: CASSLRGDHTQYF. CDR3 coding DNA: TGTGCCAGCAGCCTCCGGGGGGACCATACGCAGTATTTT.

The rearrangement links TRBV30 to TRBJ2-3; 14 nucleotides align to TRBD2. The ends lost 3 bases at V and 6 bases at J; junction bases unmatched: 5. This CDR3 has 15 residues. Germline-derived CDR1 and CDR2 are GTSNPN and SVGIG (reference sequence). The CDR3 bases are TGTGCCTGGAGCCCGACTAGCGGGGGGGCGGATACGCAGTATTTT. Translated, it gives CAWSPTSGGADTQYF. Full variable domain (rest looked up from reference TRBV30 and TRBJ2-3): SQTIHQWPATLVQPVGSPLSLECTVEGTSNPNLYWYRQAAGRGLQLLFYSVGIGQISSEVPQNLSASRPQDRQFILSSKKLLLSDSGFYLCAWSPTSGGADTQYFGPGTRLTVL.

This clone is a singleton in its sample. The chain carries TRBV9 and TRBJ1-6, with 7 bases lining up with TRBD1. J gave up 7 bases and V 8 bases, and 12 bases lay outside the gene matches. Germline lookup yields CDR1 SGDLS and CDR2 YYNGEE. The CDR3 is 15 residues long. DNA of the CDR3: TGTGCCAGGAGCCTAACGGGGACAGAGAATTCACCCCTCCACTTT. Translation: CARSLTGTENSPLHF.

This sequence joins TRBV6-6 and TRBJ2-2; 11 bases are shared with TRBD2. The V segment lost 5 bases and the J segment 6 bases; nucleotides outside the gene matches: 8. The CDR3 runs to 16 residues. Germline CDR1 is MNHNY and CDR2 is SVGAGI (reference sequence). The CDR3 here is CASSNLAGGPSGELFF. In DNA form, the CDR3 reads TGTGCCAGCAGTAATCTAGCGGGAGGCCCCTCCGGGGAGCTGTTTTTT.

The chain recombines TRBV5-5 with TRBJ2-7; D is possibly TRBD2 (6 bases). CDR1 SGHKS and CDR2 YYEKEE come from the germline V gene (reference sequence). The CDR3 is 16 residues long. Trimming left V 2 bases short and J 4 bases short, with 19 bases between. CDR3 sequence reads: CASSFHERANSYEQYF. The DNA of the CDR3 is TGTGCCAGCAGCTTTCACGAGCGGGCAAACTCGTACGAGCAGTACTTC.

The chain employs TRBV5-4 and TRBJ2-2, with 11 positions matching TRBD2. The CDR3 runs 15 residues. The V and J ends lost 1 base and 5 bases, in that order; junction bases with no gene match: 1. The germline CDR1 and CDR2 sequences are SGHNT and YYREEE (reference sequence). DNA of the CDR3: TGTGCCAGCAGCTTGACTAGCGGGAGAACCGGGGAGCTGTTTTTT. Its translation: CASSLTSGRTGELFF.

This clone was counted between two and nine times. The V gene is TRBV5-1, the J gene TRBJ1-1, with a tentative D call TRBD1 (6 bases). The CDR3 runs 14 residues. V lost 0 bases and J lost 1, with 7 bases in between. From germline, CDR1 is SGHRS and CDR2 YFSETQ. The chain's CDR3 is CASSLDRANTEAFF. CDR3 in DNA: TGCGCCAGCAGCTTGGACAGGGCGAACACTGAAGCTTTCTTT.

The V gene is TRBV5-6, the J gene TRBJ2-7, with 10 bases fitting TRBD1. J lost 2 bases, V lost 6 bases, and 8 bases had no gene match. CDR1 is SGHDT, CDR2 YYEEEE, per germline. CDR3 length: 15 residues. The CDR3 sequence: CASTFDRGLPYEQYF. The CDR3, as DNA: TGTGCCAGCACCTTTGACAGGGGGCTTCCCTACGAGCAGTACTTC.

The rearrangement joins TRBV6-1 to TRBJ1-2, with D possibly matching TRBD1 (6 bases). Trimming pared 4 bases from V and 4 bases from J, leaving 13 bases between. The germline CDR1 and CDR2 sequences are MNHNS and SASEGT. The CDR3 spans 14 residues. CDR3 amino acids: CASSAGDIGYGYTF. The CDR3 DNA reads as TGTGCCAGCAGTGCTGGGGACATTGGCTATGGCTACACCTTC.

The chain is built from TRBV5-6 and TRBJ2-7; 9 positions agree with TRBD1. The CDR3 consists of 15 residues. Germline-derived CDR1 and CDR2 are SGHDT and YYEEEE. Trimming removed 4 bases from V and 3 bases from J; junction bases left unmatched: 8. The CDR3 region is CASSNSGTGYYEQYF. CDR3 sequence (DNA): TGTGCCAGCAGCAACTCCGGGACAGGGTACTACGAGCAGTACTTC.

The chain uses TRBV7-7 and TRBJ2-2; 13 nucleotides line up with TRBD2. CDR3 length: 16 amino acids. Germline loops: CDR1 SSHAT, CDR2 FNYEAQ (reference sequence). V was pared by 5 bases and J by 5 bases, with 5 bases of the junction left unmatched. The CDR3 spells CASSPRTSGSTGELFF. The DNA for the CDR3 is TGTGCCAGCAGCCCAAGGACTAGCGGGAGTACCGGGGAGCTGTTTTTT. The entire variable domain, with the rest obtained from reference TRBV7-7 and TRBJ2-2, is as follows: GAGVSQSPRYKVTKRGQDVTLRCDPISSHATLYWYQQALGQGPEFLTYFNYEAQPDKSGLPSDRFSAERPEGSISTLTIQRTEQRDSAMYRCASSPRTSGSTGELFFGEGSRLTVL.